This T cell receptor (beta chain) was sequenced during a study of CD8 T cells in Susac syndrome. Random hexamers served to reverse transcribe roughly 0.5 to 1 ug RNA. Amplification of the TCR beta CDR3 was carried out by immunoSEQ multiplex PCR, which spanned a total of 54 Vbeta and 13 Jbeta segments. In TCRdb, the immunoSEQ multiplex PCR reads were re-called with MiXCR into one record per CDR3 protein. The table shows about 110,000 distinct CDR3 sequences, with about 95% occurring only once. Sequencing of TCR beta, carried out with a high-throughput approach, was applied to CD8+ and CD4+ T cells from the blood. Negative isolation was used for CD8+ and CD4+ T cells, and FACS enrichment was applied to TEMRA cells. A note on this clonotype: What it binds is not known.

Study findings and constraints: The study's TCR sequencing and HLA analysis covered a relatively small number of individuals, and the study acknowledged this.

This clonotype was sampled from a human donor in good health. Sequences were obtained from CD4+ T cells from PBMCs.

In nucleotides, the CDR3 is TGTGCCAGCAGCCAACTCCGAGGGGCGCTCCAAGAGACCCAGTACTTC. Its protein is CASSQLRGALQETQYF. V usage is TRBV14 and J usage is TRBJ2-5; perhaps D is TRBD1 or TRBD2 (5 bases each). CDR1 and CDR2 from the germline V gene are SGHDN and FVKESK. The CDR3 spans 16 residues. V gave up 2 bases and J gave up 1 base, with 14 bases separating them.